The clone carrying this T cell receptor (beta chain) has ten or more counts. Its specificity is not known. The data are from a study of early T cells in non-severe SARS-CoV-2 infection. Across the whole study: Bulk RNA taken from unsorted whole blood was sequenced, leaving chains unpaired. Study conclusions and caveats: VDJdb matching skewed toward anti-spike CD8 responses, missing private and CD4 specificities.

Individual cDNA molecules received unique molecular identifiers during library preparation. TCRdb independently ran MiXCR on the 5' RACE reads; one entry per CDR3 protein. Here the sample spans more than 95,000 distinct CDR3 sequences, approximately 17% being singletons. The sequence derives from an adult who was a healthcare worker with PCR-confirmed SARS-CoV-2 infection or an uninfected control (not recorded which). Material for sequencing was whole blood.

CDR3 sequence: CASSQDLYLAGRDEQFF. The CDR3 DNA reads TGCGCCAGCAGCCAAGATTTATACCTAGCGGGAAGGGATGAGCAGTTCTTC. The rearrangement links TRBV4-3 to TRBJ2-1; 9 nucleotides line up with TRBD2. V trimming: 0 bases; J trimming: 8 bases; junction bases outside the gene matches: 11. CDR1 and CDR2 (germline): LGHNA, YSLEER. The CDR3 loop spans 17 amino acids.